Included here is one T cell receptor (beta chain) sequence, with context. The data originate from a study of blood T cell repertoires in COVID-19. The CDR3 has 16 residues. Method: immunoSEQ multiplex PCR; TCRdb's copy keeps in-frame clones and lacks some. The table has under 300,000 clones, about 88% seen once. The TCR comes from a woman between 65 and 79 years old with active or convalescent COVID-19. The specimen was peripheral blood. The J gene is TRBJ2-4, the V gene TRBV21-1; the D call in the table, TRBD1, was not verified against the DNA. TRBV21-1 is a pseudogene. In DNA form, the CDR3 reads TGTGCCAGCAGCTTATCCGGGACAGGGGCCAAAAACATTCAGTACTTC. Its protein product is CASSLSGTGAKNIQYF.